Shown below are 8 T cell receptor beta chains from a single sample sequenced in a study of T cell repertoires in cytomegalovirus infection. These TCRs are of unknown antigen specificity. TCRdb processed the reads anew with MiXCR; each CDR3 protein has one entry. The repertoire has 300,000 to 400,000 distinct CDR3 sequences, under 35% of them found once; the top ten carry around 20%. The sequencing used cultured PBMCs, collected from culture after CMV antigen stimulation. Source of these receptors: a human donor in good health (CMV status not recorded). Some clones in this sample may be carry-over from other donors' samples.

The CDR3 nucleotides are TGTGCCAGCAGACAGATACAGGGTATTAGCTACACCTTC. It yields the protein CASRQIQGISYTF. The rearrangement uses TRBV2 and TRBJ1-2; TRBD1 might be the D (6 bases). Looked up from germline, CDR1 is SNHLY and CDR2 is FYNNEI. V lost 6 bases and J lost 9, with 17 bases in between. This CDR3 comprises 13 residues.

The gene calls are TRBV7-8 and TRBJ1-5; 7 nucleotides agree with TRBD1. Germline V lookup: CDR1 SGHVS, CDR2 FQNEAQ. The CDR3 is 15 residues long. Trimming at V came to 1 base and at J to 4 bases, leaving 4 bases not matched to a gene. The CDR3 coding sequence is TGTGCCAGCAGCTTAGGGCCGGGACAGAATCAGCCCCAGCATTTT. Translation gives CASSLGPGQNQPQHF. Together with reference TRBV7-8 and TRBJ1-5, the CDR3 gives the full variable domain: GAGVSQSPRYKVAKRGQDVALRCDPISGHVSLFWYQQALGQGPEFLTYFQNEAQLDKSGLPSDRFFAERPEGSVSTLKIQRTQQEDSAVYLCASSLGPGQNQPQHFGDGTRLSIL.

This clonotype has more than one count but fewer than ten. J is TRBJ1-6 and V is TRBV4-2; D gene unclear. Germline CDR1 LGHNA, CDR2 YNFKEQ. The CDR3 covers 16 residues. V gave up 1 base and J gave up 7 bases, with 14 bases separating them. The CDR3 DNA follows: TGTGCCAGCAGCCAAGCACAACAAACCGGGAATTCACCCCTCCACTTT. It specifies CASSQAQQTGNSPLHF.

This chain joins TRBV27 and TRBJ2-3; D may be TRBD1 or TRBD2 (7 bases each). Trimming shortened V by 5 bases and J by 6 bases, and 18 bases separated the two germline ends. This CDR3 has 15 residues. Germline assignment: CDR1 MNHEY and CDR2 SMNVEV (reference sequence). DNA for the CDR3: TGTGCCAGCAGTACTGCGACAGGGAGGGGGGATACGCAGTATTTT. Translating it yields CASSTATGRGDTQYF.

Only a few counts were recorded for this clonotype. V and J are TRBV6-2 or TRBV6-3 and TRBJ2-3; 7 bases agree with TRBD1. Germline-derived CDR1 and CDR2 are MNHEY and SVGEGT. Unmatched junction bases numbered 7, after V lost 1 base and J lost 3 bases. This CDR3 is built from 16 residues. The CDR3 is CASSYLNRQGTDTQYF. Here the CDR3 DNA reads TGTGCCAGCAGTTACTTGAACCGACAGGGAACAGATACGCAGTATTTT.

V usage is TRBV10-3 and J usage is TRBJ1-6; TRBD1 matches at 10 bases. Trimming at V came to 0 bases and at J to 7 bases, leaving 0 bases not matched to a gene. CDR1 and CDR2 from the germline V gene are ENHRY and SYGVKD. The CDR3 loop spans 15 amino acids. The CDR3 DNA is TGTGCCATCAGTGAGTCGGGACAGGGGAATTCACCCCTCCACTTT. This codes for CAISESGQGNSPLHF.

The genes are TRBV12-3 or TRBV12-4 and TRBJ2-5, with TRBD1 as a possible D gene (6 bases). There are 14 residues in the CDR3. Trimming shortened V by 6 bases and J by 1 base, and 12 bases separated the two germline ends. The CDR3 region is CASSPGQPQETQYF. CDR3 coding DNA: TGTGCCAGCAGCCCAGGACAGCCCCAAGAGACCCAGTACTTC.

This clonotype was detected a few times. The chain uses TRBV7-6 and TRBJ1-1; no firm D call. Trimming pared 7 bases from V and 10 bases from J, leaving 19 bases between. The length of the CDR3 is 13 residues. Germline V CDR1 and CDR2: SGHVS, FNYEAQ. CDR3 DNA sequence: TGTGCCAGCACCCTTTTAGACGGGCTCTCAGCTTTCTTT. This sequence encodes CASTLLDGLSAFF.